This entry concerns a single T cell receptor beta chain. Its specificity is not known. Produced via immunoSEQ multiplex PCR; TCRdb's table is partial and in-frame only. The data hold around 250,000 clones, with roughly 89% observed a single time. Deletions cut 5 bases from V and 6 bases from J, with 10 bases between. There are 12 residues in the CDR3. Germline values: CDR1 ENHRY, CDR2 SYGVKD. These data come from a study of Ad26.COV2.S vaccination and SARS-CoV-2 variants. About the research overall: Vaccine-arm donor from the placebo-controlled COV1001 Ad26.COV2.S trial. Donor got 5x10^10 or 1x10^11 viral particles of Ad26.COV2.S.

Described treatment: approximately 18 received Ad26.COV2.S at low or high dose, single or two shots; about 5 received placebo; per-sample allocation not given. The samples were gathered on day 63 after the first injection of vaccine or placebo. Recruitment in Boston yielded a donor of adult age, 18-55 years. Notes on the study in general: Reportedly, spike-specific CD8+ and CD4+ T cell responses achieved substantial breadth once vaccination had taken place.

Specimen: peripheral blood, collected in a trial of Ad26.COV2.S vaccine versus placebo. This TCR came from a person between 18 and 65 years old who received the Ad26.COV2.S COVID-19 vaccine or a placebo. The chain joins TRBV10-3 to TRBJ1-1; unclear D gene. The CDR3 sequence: CAISQDGSEAFF. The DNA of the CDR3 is TGTGCCATCAGTCAAGACGGTTCTGAAGCTTTCTTT.